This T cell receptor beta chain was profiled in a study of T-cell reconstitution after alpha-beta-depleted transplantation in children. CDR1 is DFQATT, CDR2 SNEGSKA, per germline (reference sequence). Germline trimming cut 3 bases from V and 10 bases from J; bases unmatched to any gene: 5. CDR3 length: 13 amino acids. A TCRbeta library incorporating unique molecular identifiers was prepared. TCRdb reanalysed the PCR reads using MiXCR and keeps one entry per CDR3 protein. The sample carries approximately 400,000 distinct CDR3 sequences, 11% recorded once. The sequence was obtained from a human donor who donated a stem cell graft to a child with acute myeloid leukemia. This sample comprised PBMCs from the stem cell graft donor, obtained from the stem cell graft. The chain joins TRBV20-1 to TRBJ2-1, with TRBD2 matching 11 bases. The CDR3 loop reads CSARLAGGVEQFF. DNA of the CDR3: TGCAGTGCTAGGTTAGCGGGGGGGGTGGAGCAGTTCTTC.